The 7 T cell receptor beta chains given below trace back to one sample, sequenced in a study of blood T cell repertoires in COVID-19. The table came from immunoSEQ multiplex PCR; TCRdb's copy has only in-frame clones and leaves some out. The table shows about 200,000 clones, with about 85% occurring only once. The sample consisted of peripheral blood. The receptors here all came from a man aged 55 to 69 with COVID-19, enrolled during active disease.

The J gene is TRBJ1-5, the V gene TRBV27; TRBD1 matches 8 bases. Germline loops: CDR1 MNHEY, CDR2 SMNVEV (reference sequence). This CDR3 spans 14 amino acids. V trimming: 2 bases; J trimming: 7 bases; junction bases outside the gene matches: 4. CDR3 in amino acids: CASSLDRGKQPQHF. The CDR3 nucleotides are TGTGCCAGCAGTTTAGACAGGGGAAAACAGCCCCAGCATTTT.

The gene calls are TRBV15 and TRBJ1-2, with TRBD1 as a possible D gene (5 bases). Trimming took 0 bases from V and 8 from J, leaving 10 bases between them. Germline CDR1 is LNHNV and CDR2 is YYDKDF (reference sequence). There are 13 residues in the CDR3. The CDR3 sequence: CATSRDRGEGYTF. The DNA of the CDR3 is TGTGCCACCAGCAGAGATAGGGGTGAGGGCTACACCTTC.

The table lists this clone with a count of one. The V gene is TRBV6-1, the J gene TRBJ2-7, with 8 bases identical to TRBD1. This CDR3 spans 14 amino acids. Germline V lookup: CDR1 MNHNS, CDR2 SASEGT. J was trimmed by 3 bases and V by 2 bases; bases with no gene match: 3. CDR3 DNA: TGTGCCAGCAGTGAAACAGGGACAGGCTACGAGCAGTACTTC. This encodes CASSETGTGYEQYF.

The sample holds one count of this clone. The rearrangement joins TRBV6-5 to TRBJ2-1, with 7 bases aligning to TRBD1. This CDR3 spans 13 amino acids. J gave up 8 bases and V 8 bases, and 9 bases lay outside the gene matches. The germline V gene has CDR1 MNHEY and CDR2 SVGAGI. DNA for the CDR3: TGTGCCAGCCAAACAGGGGTGGGGTATGAGCAGTTCTTC. It encodes CASQTGVGYEQFF.

V is TRBV27 and J is TRBJ1-1, with D possibly being TRBD1 (6 bases). This CDR3 has 14 amino acids. CDR1 is MNHEY and CDR2 is SMNVEV in the germline V gene (reference sequence). V lost 5 bases and J lost 6, with 16 bases in between. DNA for the CDR3: TGTGCCAGCAGTCCGACAGGATGGGGACCTGAAGCTTTCTTT. Translated: CASSPTGWGPEAFF.

This clone has a count of ten or more. The chain combines TRBV5-1 with TRBJ2-7, with 9 bases fitting TRBD2. With 4 bases clipped from V and 1 base from J, the junction kept 6 bases outside the gene matches. CDR3 size: 15 residues. Germline CDR1 reads SGHRS; CDR2 reads YFSETQ. The CDR3 DNA sequence: TGCGCCAGCAGCGTTAGCGGGAGACGTTCCTACGAGCAGTACTTC. It translates to CASSVSGRRSYEQYF.

This clone was detected ten times or more. The DNA for the CDR3 is TGTGCCAGCAGCTGGGGCGATGCCTACGAGCAGTACTTC. Its protein product is CASSWGDAYEQYF. V is TRBV9 and J is TRBJ2-7; a possible D gene is TRBD1 (5 bases). Germline CDR1 reads SGDLS; CDR2 reads YYNGEE. The CDR3 runs to 13 residues. Trimming left V 4 bases short and J 2 bases short, with 10 bases between.